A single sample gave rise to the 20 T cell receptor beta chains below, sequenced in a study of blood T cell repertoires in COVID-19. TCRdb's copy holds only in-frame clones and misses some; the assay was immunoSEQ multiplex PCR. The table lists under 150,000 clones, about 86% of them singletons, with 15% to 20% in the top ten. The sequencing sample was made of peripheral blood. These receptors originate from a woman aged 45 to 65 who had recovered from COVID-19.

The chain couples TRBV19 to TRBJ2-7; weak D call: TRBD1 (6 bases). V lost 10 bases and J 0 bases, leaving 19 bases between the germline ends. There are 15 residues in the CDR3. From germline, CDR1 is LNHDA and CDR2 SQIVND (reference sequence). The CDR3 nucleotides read TGTGCCACCGCATACACAGGGTCGAGCTCCTACGAGCAGTACTTC. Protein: CATAYTGSSSYEQYF.

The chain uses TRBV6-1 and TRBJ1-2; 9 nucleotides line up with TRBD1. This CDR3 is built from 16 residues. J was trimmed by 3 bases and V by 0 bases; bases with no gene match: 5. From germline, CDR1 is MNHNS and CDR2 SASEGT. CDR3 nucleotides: TGTGCCAGCAGTGAAGCGCAGACAGGGGGGGACTATGGCTACACCTTC. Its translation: CASSEAQTGGDYGYTF.

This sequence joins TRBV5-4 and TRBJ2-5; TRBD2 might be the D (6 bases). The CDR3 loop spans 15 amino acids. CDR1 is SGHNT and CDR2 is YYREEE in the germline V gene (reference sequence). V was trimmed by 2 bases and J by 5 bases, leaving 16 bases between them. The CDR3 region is CASSLNNLAGETQYF. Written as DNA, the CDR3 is TGTGCCAGCAGCTTAAATAACCTCGCGGGGGAGACCCAGTACTTC. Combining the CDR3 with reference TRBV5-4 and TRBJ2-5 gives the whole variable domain ETGVTQSPTHLIKTRGQQVTLRCSSQSGHNTVSWYQQALGQGPQFIFQYYREEENGRGNFPPRFSGLQFPNYSSELNVNALELDDSALYLCASSLNNLAGETQYFGPGTRLLVL.

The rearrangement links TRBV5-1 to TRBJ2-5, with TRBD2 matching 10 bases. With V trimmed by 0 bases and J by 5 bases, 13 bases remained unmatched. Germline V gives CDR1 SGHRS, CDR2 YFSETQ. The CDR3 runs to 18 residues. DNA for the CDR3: TGCGCCAGCAGCTTGGTACCCAGCGGGGGGGACCGGAGGGAGACCCAGTACTTC. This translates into CASSLVPSGGDRRETQYF.

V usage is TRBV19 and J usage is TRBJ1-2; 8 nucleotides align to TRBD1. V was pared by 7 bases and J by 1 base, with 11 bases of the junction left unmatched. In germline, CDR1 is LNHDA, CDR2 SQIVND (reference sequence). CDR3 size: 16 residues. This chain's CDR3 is CASTGGQQAFNYGYTF. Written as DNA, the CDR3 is TGTGCCAGTACAGGGGGCCAACAAGCCTTTAACTATGGCTACACCTTC.

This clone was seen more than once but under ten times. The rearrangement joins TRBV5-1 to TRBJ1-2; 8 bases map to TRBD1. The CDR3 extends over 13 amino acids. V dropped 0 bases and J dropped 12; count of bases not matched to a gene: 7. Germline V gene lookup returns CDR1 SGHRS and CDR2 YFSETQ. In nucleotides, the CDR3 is TGCGCCAGCAGCTTGGATAGCCAACAGGGGGACACCTTC. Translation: CASSLDSQQGDTF.

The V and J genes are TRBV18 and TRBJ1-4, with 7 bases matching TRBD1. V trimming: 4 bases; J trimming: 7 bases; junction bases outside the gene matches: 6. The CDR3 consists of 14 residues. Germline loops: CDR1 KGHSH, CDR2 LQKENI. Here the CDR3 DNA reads TGTGCCAGCTCACGGACAGGCGACCGTGAAAAACTGTTTTTT. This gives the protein CASSRTGDREKLFF.

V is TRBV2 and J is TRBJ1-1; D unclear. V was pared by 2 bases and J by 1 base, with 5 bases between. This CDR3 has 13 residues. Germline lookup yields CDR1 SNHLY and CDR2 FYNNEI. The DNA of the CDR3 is TGTGCCAGCAGTGAATTGGCGAACACTGAAGCTTTCTTT. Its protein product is CASSELANTEAFF.

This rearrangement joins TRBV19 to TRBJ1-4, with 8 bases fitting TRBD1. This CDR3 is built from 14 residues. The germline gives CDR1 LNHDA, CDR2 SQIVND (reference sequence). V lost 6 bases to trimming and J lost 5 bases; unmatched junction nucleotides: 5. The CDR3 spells CASRDRASNEKLFF. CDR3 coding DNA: TGTGCCAGTAGGGACAGGGCAAGCAATGAAAAACTGTTTTTT.

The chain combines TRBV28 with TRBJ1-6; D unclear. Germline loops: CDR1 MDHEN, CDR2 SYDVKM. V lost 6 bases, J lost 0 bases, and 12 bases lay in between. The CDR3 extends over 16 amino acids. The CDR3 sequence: CASRTQSRSYNSPLHF. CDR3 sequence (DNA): TGTGCCAGCAGAACCCAGTCCCGCTCCTATAATTCACCCCTCCACTTT.

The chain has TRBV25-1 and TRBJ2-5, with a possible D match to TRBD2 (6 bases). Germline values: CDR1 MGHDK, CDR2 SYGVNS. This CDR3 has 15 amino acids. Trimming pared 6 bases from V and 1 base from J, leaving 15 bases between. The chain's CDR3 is CASSDSREPQETQYF. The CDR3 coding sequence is TGTGCCAGCAGCGACAGTCGGGAGCCCCAAGAGACCCAGTACTTC.

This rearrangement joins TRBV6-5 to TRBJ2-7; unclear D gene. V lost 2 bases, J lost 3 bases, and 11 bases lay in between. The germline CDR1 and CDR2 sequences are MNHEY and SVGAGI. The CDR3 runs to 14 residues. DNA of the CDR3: TGTGCCAGCAGTTACAAAGGTAGAGGCTACGAGCAGTACTTC. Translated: CASSYKGRGYEQYF.

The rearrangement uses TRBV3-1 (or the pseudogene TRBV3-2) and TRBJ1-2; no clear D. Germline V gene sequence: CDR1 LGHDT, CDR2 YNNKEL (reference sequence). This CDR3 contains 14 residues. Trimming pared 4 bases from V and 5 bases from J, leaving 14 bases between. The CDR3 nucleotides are TGTGCCAGCAGCCTGTGGCGGAGGGATTATGGCTACACCTTC. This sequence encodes CASSLWRRDYGYTF.

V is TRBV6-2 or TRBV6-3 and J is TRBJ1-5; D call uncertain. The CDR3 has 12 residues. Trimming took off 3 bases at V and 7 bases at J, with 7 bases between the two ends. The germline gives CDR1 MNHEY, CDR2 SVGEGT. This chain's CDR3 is CASSYSLQPQHF. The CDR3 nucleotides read TGTGCCAGCAGTTATTCCCTCCAGCCCCAGCATTTT.

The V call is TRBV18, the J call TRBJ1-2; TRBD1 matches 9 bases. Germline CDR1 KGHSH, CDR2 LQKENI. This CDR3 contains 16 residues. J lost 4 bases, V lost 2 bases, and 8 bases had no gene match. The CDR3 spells CASSPTGGALAYGYTF. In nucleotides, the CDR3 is TGTGCCAGCTCACCAACAGGGGGCGCGTTAGCCTATGGCTACACCTTC.

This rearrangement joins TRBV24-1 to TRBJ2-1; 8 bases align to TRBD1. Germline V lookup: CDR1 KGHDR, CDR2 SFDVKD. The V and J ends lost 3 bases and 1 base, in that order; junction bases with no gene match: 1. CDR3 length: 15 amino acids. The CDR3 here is CATSDRQGSYNEQFF. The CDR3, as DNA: TGTGCCACCAGTGATAGACAGGGGTCCTACAATGAGCAGTTCTTC.

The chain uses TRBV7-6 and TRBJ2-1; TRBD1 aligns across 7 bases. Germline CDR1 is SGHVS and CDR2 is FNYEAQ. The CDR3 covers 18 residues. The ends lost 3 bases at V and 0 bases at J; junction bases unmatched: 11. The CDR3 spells CASSFRRGQAFSYNEQFF. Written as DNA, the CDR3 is TGTGCCAGCAGCTTCAGGCGCGGACAGGCGTTCTCCTACAATGAGCAGTTCTTC.

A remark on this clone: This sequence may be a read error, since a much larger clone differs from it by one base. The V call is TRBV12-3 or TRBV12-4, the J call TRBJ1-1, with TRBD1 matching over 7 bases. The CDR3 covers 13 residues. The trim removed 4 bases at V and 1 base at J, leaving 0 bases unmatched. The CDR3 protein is CASSYRGNTEAFF. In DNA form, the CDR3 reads TGTGCCAGCAGTTACAGGGGGAACACTGAAGCTTTCTTT.

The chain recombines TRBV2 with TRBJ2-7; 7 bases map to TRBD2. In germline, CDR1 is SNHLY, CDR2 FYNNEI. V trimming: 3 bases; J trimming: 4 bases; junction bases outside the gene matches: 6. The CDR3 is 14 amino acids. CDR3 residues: CASSEGGIDYEQYF. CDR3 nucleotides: TGTGCCAGCAGTGAGGGAGGGATAGATTACGAGCAGTACTTC.

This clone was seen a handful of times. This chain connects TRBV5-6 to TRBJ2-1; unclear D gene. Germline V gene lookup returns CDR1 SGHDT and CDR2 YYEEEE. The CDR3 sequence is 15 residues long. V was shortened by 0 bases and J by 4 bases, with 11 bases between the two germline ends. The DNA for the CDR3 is TGTGCCAGCAGCTTGGACGTGACTGGTTACAATGAGCAGTTCTTC. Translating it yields CASSLDVTGYNEQFF.